The entry below gives a single TCR beta chain sequence along with its context. What it binds is unknown. CDR1 and CDR2 (germline): SGHTA, FQGTGA. This CDR3 is 15 amino acids long. The germline V and J ends were trimmed by 5 bases and 4 bases, with 17 bases remaining between them. TCRdb fed the 5' RACE reads into MiXCR, producing one record per CDR3 protein. This sample has some 40,000 distinct CDR3 sequences, with less than 7.5% found just once. These data belong to a study of T-cell memory formation after mild COVID-19. Study observations and caveats: Within pre-infection memory, some responding clones were found, suggesting cross-reactive memory joined. Nothing confirmed that second-wave clones peaking on day 37 were specific for SARS-CoV-2.

The TCR comes from a man between 18 and 35 years old who had mild COVID-19 (a few samples of this study predate the infection). Cell type and time point are not known. Source material: PBMCs or a T cell subset sorted from them (not recorded which). This sequence joins TRBV7-3 and TRBJ2-5; D is undetermined. The CDR3, as DNA: TGTGCCAGCAGCCCTGGCTGGGAACCCCCAGAGACCCAGTACTTC. As protein: CASSPGWEPPETQYF.